In this sample, the clone carrying this TCR beta chain turned up many times. The antigen remains undetermined. Quantitative 5'-RACE was performed with molecular barcodes, and it yielded the TCR beta libraries. TCRdb independently ran MiXCR on the 5' RACE reads; one entry per CDR3 protein. Counted here are tens of thousands of distinct CDR3 sequences, roughly 6.1% occurring once; the ten biggest clones make up roughly 4.8%. This entry comes from a study of CD8 T cells in ankylosing spondylitis. Study outcomes and limitations: Within matched ankylosing spondylitis synovial fluid, disease-linked clones were reportedly significantly enriched. Typical of ankylosing spondylitis blood, it appeared, was a TCR beta motif of eight highly homologous variants.

CDR1 and CDR2 (germline): SGHRS, YFSETQ. V dropped 0 bases and J dropped 6 bases, with 13 bases sitting between them. The CDR3 contains 14 residues. The receptor was isolated from a male donor with ankylosing spondylitis. Source material: synovial fluid, either unsorted or a sorted T cell fraction (not recorded which). This sequence joins TRBV5-1 and TRBJ2-7; D is perhaps TRBD2 (5 bases). CDR3 sequence reads: CASSLAYRAGEQYF. DNA for the CDR3: TGCGCCAGCAGCTTGGCCTACCGGGCGGGCGAGCAGTACTTC.